The rows below give T cell receptor beta chains drawn from one sample of a study of T cells in Graves' hyperthyroidism and ophthalmopathy. From the multiplex PCR reads, TCRdb called clonotypes with MiXCR, one entry per CDR3 protein. Found here are a few hundred thousand distinct CDR3 sequences, 46% of them singletons; the top ten hold around 7.7%. Sequenced input: peripheral blood or thyroid tissue (not recorded which). The source of these receptors is a woman between 18 and 29 years old with Graves' hyperthyroidism. The CDR3 runs from the conserved cysteine through the conserved F or W. Fields, in order: D gene, J gene, clone size, V gene, CDR3 DNA, CDR3 protein. D genes are given only for firm matches. Size is omitted from some rows. Given values are once, few, many or a class for expanded clones.

D: .
J: TRBJ2-1
size: .
V: TRBV19
DNA: TGTGCCAGTAGTGTGCCCGGGTGGAATGAGCAGTTCTTC
CDR3: CASSVPGWNEQFF

D: .
J: TRBJ1-2
size: many
V: TRBV7-2
DNA: TGTGCCAGCAGCTTAGGCCCCTATGGCTACACCTTC
CDR3: CASSLGPYGYTF

D: .
J: TRBJ2-2
size: .
V: TRBV29-1
DNA: TGCAGCGTTAGACAGGGAGGTAACGGGGAGCTGTTTTTT
CDR3: CSVRQGGNGELFF

D: .
J: TRBJ2-5
size: many
V: TRBV6-5
DNA: TGTGCCAGCAGTTACGGGGGGGCAGGGGAGACCCAGTACTTC
CDR3: CASSYGGAGETQYF

D: TRBD1
J: TRBJ2-7
size: many
V: TRBV5-1
DNA: TGCGCCAGCAGCGTCCCGGGACAGGGGATCAGCTACGAGCAGTACTTC
CDR3: CASSVPGQGISYEQYF

D: .
J: TRBJ2-5
size: few
V: TRBV6-5
DNA: TGTGCCAGCAGTCTCTATGGGACGGATCAAGAGACCCAGTACTTC
CDR3: CASSLYGTDQETQYF

D: TRBD1
J: TRBJ1-4
size: once
V: TRBV7-9
DNA: TGTGCCAGCAGCAAGGGGGCGTGGGAAAAACTGTTTTTT
CDR3: CASSKGAWEKLFF

D: .
J: TRBJ2-1
size: .
V: TRBV29-1
DNA: TGCGGCGTGGAGGGACACCGGGGAGGGAATGAGCAGTTCTTC
CDR3: CGVEGHRGGNEQFF

D: TRBD2
J: TRBJ2-1
size: .
V: TRBV7-2
DNA: TGTGCCAGCAGCCGAACCGGGACTAGCGGCTACAATGAGCAGTTCTTC
CDR3: CASSRTGTSGYNEQFF

D: .
J: TRBJ1-1
size: .
V: TRBV24-1
DNA: TGTGCCATCAGTGGGAGGGTAAACACTGAAGCTTTCTTT
CDR3: CAISGRVNTEAFF

D: .
J: TRBJ2-7
size: few
V: TRBV7-3
DNA: TGTGCCAGCTCCCACTCACGGTCCTACGAGCAGTACTTC
CDR3: CASSHSRSYEQYF

D: TRBD1
J: TRBJ1-5
size: .
V: TRBV12-3/TRBV12-4
DNA: TGTGCCAGCAGTTTATATGGACAGGGACAGCATCAGCCCCAGCATTTT
CDR3: CASSLYGQGQHQPQHF

D: .
J: TRBJ2-2
size: many
V: TRBV7-8
DNA: TGTGCCAGCAGCCGACAGAACACCGGGGAGCTGTTTTTT
CDR3: CASSRQNTGELFF

D: .
J: TRBJ1-1
size: .
V: TRBV5-5
DNA: TGTGCCAGCAGCTTGGGAGGGGTATCATTTGGGAACACTGAAGCTTTCTTT
CDR3: CASSLGGVSFGNTEAFF

D: .
J: TRBJ1-1
size: once
V: TRBV24-1
DNA: TGTGCCACCAGTGGACTAGCGGGCACTGAAGCTTTCTTT
CDR3: CATSGLAGTEAFF

D: TRBD2
J: TRBJ2-4
size: .
V: TRBV7-2
DNA: TGTGCCAGCAGCGTAACGGGACTAGCGGGAAGGGCCAAAAACATTCAGTACTTC
CDR3: CASSVTGLAGRAKNIQYF

D: .
J: TRBJ2-5
size: many
V: TRBV7-3
DNA: TGTGCCAGCAGCTGGGTTGGAGGGGGCCAAGAGACCCAGTACTTC
CDR3: CASSWVGGGQETQYF

D: .
J: TRBJ1-3
size: many
V: TRBV19
DNA: TGTGCCAGTCAACCCCGACACCCTTCTTCCGGAAACACCATATATTTT
CDR3: CASQPRHPSSGNTIYF

D: .
J: TRBJ2-3
size: many
V: TRBV10-3
DNA: TGTGCCATCAGTGAGGGGATCACAGATACGCAGTATTTT
CDR3: CAISEGITDTQYF

D: .
J: TRBJ1-5
size: .
V: TRBV5-1
DNA: TGCGTCAGCAGCTTGGCAGGGGACCAGCCCCAGCATTTT
CDR3: CVSSLAGDQPQHF

D: .
J: TRBJ1-3
size: many
V: TRBV5-1
DNA: TGCGCCAGCAGCTTGGAATGGACCCCTGGCAACACCATATATTTT
CDR3: CASSLEWTPGNTIYF

D: TRBD2
J: TRBJ2-7
size: few
V: TRBV27
DNA: TGTGCCAGCAGTCCACTAGCGGGAGGGCCAGGAGTGTACGAGCAGTACTTC
CDR3: CASSPLAGGPGVYEQYF

D: .
J: TRBJ1-6
size: .
V: TRBV15
DNA: TGTGCCACCAGCAGAAGGGGCGATAATTCACCCCTCCACTTT
CDR3: CATSRRGDNSPLHF

D: TRBD2
J: TRBJ2-1
size: .
V: TRBV7-2
DNA: TGTGCCAGCAGCTTGGGAGGGGCGTATTGGGAGCAGTTCTTC
CDR3: CASSLGGAYWEQFF

D: .
J: TRBJ1-3
size: many
V: TRBV7-2
DNA: TGTGCCAGCAGTTCTGGAGTTAGTCGAGGAAACACCATATATTTT
CDR3: CASSSGVSRGNTIYF

D: TRBD1
J: TRBJ2-2
size: .
V: TRBV24-1
DNA: TGTGCCACCAGTGATGCAGGGGGCGAGGAGCTGTTTTTT
CDR3: CATSDAGGEELFF

D: TRBD2
J: TRBJ2-7
size: .
V: TRBV11-1
DNA: TGTGCCGCTAGCGGGCTAACCTACGAGCAGTACTTC
CDR3: CAASGLTYEQYF

D: TRBD2
J: TRBJ2-2
size: many
V: TRBV12-3/TRBV12-4
DNA: TGTGCCAGCAGCAACTCCGGGACTAGCACAACCGGGGAGCTGTTTTTT
CDR3: CASSNSGTSTTGELFF

D: .
J: TRBJ1-5
size: .
V: TRBV7-3
DNA: TGTGCCAGCACCTCCGGCAGGGGTGGCGGACAGCCCCAGCATTTT
CDR3: CASTSGRGGGQPQHF

D: TRBD1
J: TRBJ1-2
size: .
V: TRBV7-2
DNA: TGTGCCAGCAGCCAGCCGGGACAGGGTTATTCGCATGGCTACACCTTC
CDR3: CASSQPGQGYSHGYTF

D: .
J: TRBJ2-6
size: once
V: TRBV24-1
DNA: TGTGCCACCAGTGATAGGGCCAACGTCCTGACTTTC
CDR3: CATSDRANVLTF

D: .
J: TRBJ2-5
size: many
V: TRBV7-9
DNA: TGTGCCAGCAGTCATGACAGTCAAGAGACCCAGTACTTC
CDR3: CASSHDSQETQYF

D: .
J: TRBJ1-5
size: few
V: TRBV20-1
DNA: TGCAGTGCTAGAGACTCCGCGGCAGGGGTCATCAATCAGCCCCAGCATTTT
CDR3: CSARDSAAGVINQPQHF

D: TRBD2
J: TRBJ2-3
size: .
V: TRBV2
DNA: TGCGCCAGCAGCTGGGGGGGAGAGGATACGCAGTATTTT
CDR3: CASSWGGEDTQYF

D: .
J: TRBJ1-2
size: many
V: TRBV7-8
DNA: TGTGCCTCCGGGGGGAATGGCTACACCTTC
CDR3: CASGGNGYTF

D: .
J: TRBJ1-1
size: .
V: TRBV7-8
DNA: TGTGCCAGCAGCACCCGACTTGGGGGCGAGACTGAAGCTTTCTTT
CDR3: CASSTRLGGETEAFF

D: TRBD1
J: TRBJ1-1
size: .
V: TRBV30
DNA: TGTGCCTGGGGGACAGGGGGCGGGTACACTGAAGCTTTCTTT
CDR3: CAWGTGGGYTEAFF

D: .
J: TRBJ2-3
size: .
V: TRBV20-1
DNA: TGCAGTGCTGGTGTAGCGTCGGATACGCAGTATTTT
CDR3: CSAGVASDTQYF

D: .
J: TRBJ1-5
size: many
V: TRBV25-1
DNA: TGTGCCAGCAGTGATGGCAGGGTGATTAATCAGCCCCAGCATTTT
CDR3: CASSDGRVINQPQHF

D: .
J: TRBJ1-2
size: many
V: TRBV6-5
DNA: TGTGCCAGCAGCCGACGAAGGGTTGGCTATGGCTACACCTTC
CDR3: CASSRRRVGYGYTF

D: .
J: TRBJ1-4
size: many
V: TRBV18
DNA: TGTGCCAGCTCACGTAGCGAAGAACTGTTTTTT
CDR3: CASSRSEELFF

D: .
J: TRBJ2-6
size: many
V: TRBV20-1
DNA: TGCAGTGCCCCCCAAGACTTCGGGACACCCACAGAAGGGGCCAACGTCCTGACTTTC
CDR3: CSAPQDFGTPTEGANVLTF

D: TRBD1
J: TRBJ1-2
size: .
V: TRBV19
DNA: TGTGCCAGTAGTCGACAGGGTCATGGCTACACCTTC
CDR3: CASSRQGHGYTF

D: .
J: TRBJ2-5
size: many
V: TRBV5-4
DNA: TGTGCCAGCAGCGGGGTTCAAGAGGGGACCCAGTACTTC
CDR3: CASSGVQEGTQYF

D: TRBD2
J: TRBJ2-7
size: many
V: TRBV20-1
DNA: TGCAGTGCTAGACCACGACTAGCAGGGACCTCCTACGAGCAGTACTTC
CDR3: CSARPRLAGTSYEQYF

D: TRBD2
J: TRBJ2-5
size: .
V: TRBV2
DNA: TGTGCCAGCAGTAACATAGCGGGAGGGCGCGAGACCCAGTACTTC
CDR3: CASSNIAGGRETQYF

D: .
J: TRBJ2-1
size: many
V: TRBV7-2
DNA: TGTGCCAGCAGCACTCGGACAGGGAGGGGGAACAATGAGCAGTTCTTC
CDR3: CASSTRTGRGNNEQFF

D: .
J: TRBJ1-5
size: .
V: TRBV6-5
DNA: TGTGCCAGCAGTCGCAGGGCTGGTTATCAGCCCCAGCATTTT
CDR3: CASSRRAGYQPQHF

D: TRBD1
J: TRBJ1-1
size: .
V: TRBV7-9
DNA: TGTGCCAGCAGCTTACGGGACAGGGTGAGCCCTGAAGCTTTCTTT
CDR3: CASSLRDRVSPEAFF

D: TRBD2
J: TRBJ2-7
size: .
V: TRBV7-9
DNA: TGTGCCAGCAGCTATAGCGGGAGGACCGCTTCCGAGCAGTACTTC
CDR3: CASSYSGRTASEQYF

D: TRBD2
J: TRBJ2-1
size: .
V: TRBV7-6
DNA: TGTGCCAGCACAAAGCGGGAGGGCTACAATGAGCAGTTCTTC
CDR3: CASTKREGYNEQFF

D: .
J: TRBJ2-5
size: .
V: TRBV5-4
DNA: TGTGCCAGCCCCTACGCGGGGGCCCAAGAGACCCAGTACTTC
CDR3: CASPYAGAQETQYF

D: TRBD2
J: TRBJ2-2
size: few
V: TRBV9
DNA: TGTGCCAGCAGCTCAGTCGGGCTAGCGGACACCGGGGAGCTGTTTTTT
CDR3: CASSSVGLADTGELFF

D: TRBD1
J: TRBJ2-6
size: .
V: TRBV4-2
DNA: TGTGCCTGCACCCGGACAGGGGGCTCCTCTGGGGCCAACGTCCTGACTTTC
CDR3: CACTRTGGSSGANVLTF